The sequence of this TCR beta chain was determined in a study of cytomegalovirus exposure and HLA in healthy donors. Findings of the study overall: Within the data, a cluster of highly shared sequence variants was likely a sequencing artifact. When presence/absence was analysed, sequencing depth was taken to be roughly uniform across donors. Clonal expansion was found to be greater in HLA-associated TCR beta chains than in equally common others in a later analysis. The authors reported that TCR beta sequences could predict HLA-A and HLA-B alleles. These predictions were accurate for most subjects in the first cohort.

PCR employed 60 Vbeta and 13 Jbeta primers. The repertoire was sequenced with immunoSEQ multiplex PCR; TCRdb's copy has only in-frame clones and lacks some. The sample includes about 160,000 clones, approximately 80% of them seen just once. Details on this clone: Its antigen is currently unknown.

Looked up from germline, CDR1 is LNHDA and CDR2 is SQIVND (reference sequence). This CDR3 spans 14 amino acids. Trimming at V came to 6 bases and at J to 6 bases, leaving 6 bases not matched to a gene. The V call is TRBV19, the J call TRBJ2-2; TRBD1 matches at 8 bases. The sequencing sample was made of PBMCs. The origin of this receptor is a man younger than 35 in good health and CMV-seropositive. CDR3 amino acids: CASSRTGTSGELFF. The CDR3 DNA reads TGTGCCAGTAGCCGGACAGGGACGTCCGGGGAGCTGTTTTTT.